A single T cell receptor beta chain is shown here with its context. This sample stems from a study of PD-L1 blockade in urothelial cancer. As for the study in general: Each patient had 0 to 3 earlier chemotherapy regimens. The analyses of blood took place 3 weeks (second dose) and 6 weeks after treatment start. A median of roughly 150,000 T cells was found in the blood samples.

Trimming took 2 bases from V and 3 from J, leaving 11 bases between them. The CDR3 spans 14 residues. Germline V gene lookup returns CDR1 MNHEY and CDR2 SMNVEV (reference sequence). A spike-in of synthetic TCR analog templates was added to each PCR. The repertoire was sequenced with immunoSEQ multiplex PCR; TCRdb's copy has only in-frame clones and lacks some. Among 45,000 or so clones listed, approximately 88% were seen once. This receptor was identified in an elderly man with urothelial cancer. The material sequenced was PBMCs, taken around atezolizumab (anti-PD-L1) treatment. The chain employs TRBV27 and TRBJ2-7; tentative D call: TRBD2 (6 bases). The CDR3 spells CASSLAGLDYEQYF. Here the CDR3 DNA reads TGTGCCAGCAGTTTAGCGGGACTCGACTACGAGCAGTACTTC.